The clone carrying this T cell receptor beta chain showed up many times. The data belong to a study of T-cell reconstitution after alpha-beta-depleted transplantation in children. The CDR3 is 14 residues long. V was cut by 3 bases and J by 4 bases, with 16 bases left in between. Germline V lookup: CDR1 DFQATT, CDR2 SNEGSKA (reference sequence). Preparation of the TCRbeta library was carried out with unique molecular identifiers. TCRdb reprocessed the PCR reads via MiXCR and lists one record per CDR3 protein. Here the sample spans 500,000 to 600,000 distinct CDR3 sequences, around 20% being singletons.

This specimen was PBMCs from the stem cell graft donor, taken from the stem cell graft. The chain recombines TRBV20-1 with TRBJ2-7; tentatively, D is TRBD1 or TRBD2 (6 bases each). The TCR originated in a human donor who donated a stem cell graft to a child with acute lymphoblastic leukemia. Written as DNA, the CDR3 is TGCAGTGCTAGGCGGGACACCCGACCATACGAGCAGTACTTC. Translating gives CSARRDTRPYEQYF.